The T cell receptor (beta chain) under discussion was sequenced for a study of OX40 agonist ivuxolimab in advanced cancers. About the research overall: Among those enrolled, mean age was 60 years (range 23 to 79) and about 79% were male.

Study observations and caveats: CD8+ T cells showed, on average, more clonal expansion than CD4+ cells.

Trimming took 1 base from V and 1 from J, leaving 11 bases between them. The CDR3 consists of 16 residues. Per germline, CDR1 SGHDN and CDR2 FVKESK. The method was immunoSEQ multiplex PCR; TCRdb's version includes in-frame clones alone and lacks a portion of them. The repertoire holds 35,000 to 45,000 clones, with 75% to 90% as singletons. A note on this clone: Its target is not known.

V gene TRBV14 combines with J gene TRBJ1-3; TRBD1 is a possible D gene (5 bases). The sequence derives from an adult with an advanced solid tumor such as melanoma, head and neck, liver or kidney cancer. The sequencing used CD4+ or CD8+ T cells sorted from blood, collected in a trial of the OX40 agonist ivuxolimab. In nucleotides, the CDR3 is TGTGCCAGCAGCCAAGTCGGAGGGGAGTCTGGAAACACCATATATTTT. This translates into CASSQVGGESGNTIYF.